This TCR beta chain originates from a study of blood T cell repertoires in COVID-19 (dated by TCRdb to 2019 to 2021). Notes on the research overall: Samples from collaborators originated in the United States, Italy and Spain and spanned both the acute and convalescent phases of COVID-19. The prospective study material was composed of cDNA or gDNA derived from T cells, B-cell-depleted T cells, or PBMCs. Deeply sampled blood TCRbeta repertoires from subjects exposed to, actively infected with, or recovered from COVID-19 were included in the dataset. The repertoires were released in a freely available public database intended as a resource for research on the immune response to SARS-CoV-2. Samples came from the ongoing ImmuneRACE study (first 160 participants) plus 1,254 subjects from 6 global collaborators. Nearly every sample came with metadata listing a de-identified subject ID, COVID-19 status, age in years and sex. HLA class I and class II types, where available, came from metadata supplied by the sample provider rather than from assay-based typing. Overall study outcomes, separate from this receptor: The amount of clinical and demographic metadata varied by source and participant and was provided uncurated.

Worth noting for this clone: There is no known antigen for this receptor. No qualities accompany the bases; no much larger clone lies one base away.

The collaborating institutions used their own protocols to collect whole blood in K2EDTA tubes. Collaborator samples were shipped for TCRbeta analysis as frozen whole blood, isolated PBMCs, or DNA extracted from either sample type. V gives up 2 bases and J gives up 13 bases, and the segment between their germline ends measures 21 bases. Including cysteine and phenylalanine, the CDR3 has 15 amino acids. Only the CDR3 region is kept as DNA, spanning 45 bases read in frame from base 1. CDR1 and CDR2 (SGHTA, FQGNSA) derive from the germline V gene. The immunoSEQ Assay, a bias-controlled multiplex PCR, was used to amplify TCRbeta CDR3 regions from genomic DNA. The paper's data handling went like this. Within the assay, amplification of reference gene primers was used to estimate how many nucleated cells each sample contained. To quantify the absolute abundance of each unique TCRbeta CDR3 rearrangement, sequence reads were collapsed and filtered. For each sample, productive Simpson clonality was calculated as the square root of Simpson's diversity index across productive rearrangements. TCRdb re-hosts the immuneACCESS table, in-frame sequences only. Its copies lack some clones; in the studies checked, an unresolved V gene accounts for under half of them, and the cause for the rest is not known. That table is the source of V, J and clone size, and D and trimming were worked out from the DNA. The sample records roughly 220,000 clones, about nine tenths of which are singletons. Together, the top ten hold about 6% of the sample.

The rearrangement joined TRBV7-2 to TRBJ2-1; perhaps TRBD2 is the D gene, with 5 bases matching. Sequencing used peripheral blood. This receptor was obtained from a man aged 80 or over with acute or convalescent COVID-19. The DNA is as follows: TGTGCCAGCAGCTTACCCCGCCCCGTCGGGATAAACCAGTTCTTC. The translation is CASSLPRPVGINQFF.